These T cell receptor beta chains were read from a single sample in a study of T cell repertoires in cytomegalovirus infection. TCRdb itself ran the reads through MiXCR, one entry per CDR3 protein. The data show a few hundred thousand distinct CDR3 sequences, around two fifths seen once. These receptors are not linked to any known antigen. The material sequenced was cultured PBMCs, taken from culture after CMV antigen stimulation. The receptor source for this set is a human donor in good health (CMV status not recorded). Some clones in this sample may be carry-over from other donors' samples. Both conserved end residues are part of each CDR3. A D gene is named only where the DNA matches it firmly. Clone sizes are given selectively: once, few, many, or a class where the clone is expanded.

size: .; J: TRBJ2-6; D: TRBD1; V: TRBV19; DNA: TGTGCCAGTAGTTCTGGACAGGGGCACCTCTCTGGGGCCAACGTCCTGACTTTC; CDR3: CASSSGQGHLSGANVLTF
size: many; J: TRBJ1-1; D: .; V: TRBV7-8; DNA: TGTGCCACCTTGGGCCTCTCGAACACTGAAGCTTTCTTT; CDR3: CATLGLSNTEAFF
size: .; J: TRBJ1-2; D: .; V: TRBV2; DNA: TGTGCCAGCAGGGAGACCCCGAGCTATGGCTACACCTTC; CDR3: CASRETPSYGYTF
size: few; J: TRBJ2-3; D: .; V: TRBV7-2; DNA: TGTGCCACCCGGGCTATTCGGAGCACAGATACGCAGTATTTT; CDR3: CATRAIRSTDTQYF
size: .; J: TRBJ1-2; D: .; V: TRBV11-2; DNA: TGTGCCAGCAGCTTAGGCAGGGGATCTAACTATGGCTACACCTTC; CDR3: CASSLGRGSNYGYTF
size: .; J: TRBJ2-7; D: TRBD2; V: TRBV20-1; DNA: TGCAGTGCCCACTTGCAACTAGCGGGGGGTCTATACGAGCAGTACTTC; CDR3: CSAHLQLAGGLYEQYF
size: .; J: TRBJ2-5; D: TRBD2; V: TRBV20-1; DNA: TGCAGTGCTAGCCGCCCGGCGGGAGGCCAAGAGACCCAGTACTTC; CDR3: CSASRPAGGQETQYF
size: few; J: TRBJ2-1; D: .; V: TRBV4-1; DNA: TGCGCCAGCAGCCAAGAATCTATCGGGGTAGTCTACAATGAGCAGTTCTTC; CDR3: CASSQESIGVVYNEQFF
size: .; J: TRBJ1-1; D: TRBD1; V: TRBV7-2; DNA: TGTGCCAGCACACTGGACAGGGACCCCGACCGGGCTTTCTTT; CDR3: CASTLDRDPDRAFF
size: .; J: TRBJ2-2; D: .; V: TRBV23-1; DNA: TGCGCCAGCAGTCAAAAAGGGGTCGGGCCTGTGTCCGGGGAGCTGTTTTTT; CDR3: CASSQKGVGPVSGELFF
size: .; J: TRBJ1-2; D: .; V: TRBV4-1; DNA: TGCGCCAGCAGCCAAGATGATCTCCGGACAGACGGCTACACCTTC; CDR3: CASSQDDLRTDGYTF
size: few; J: TRBJ2-1; D: .; V: TRBV6-6; DNA: TGTGCCAGCAGCTCCCACAACGATGAGCAGTTCTTC; CDR3: CASSSHNDEQFF
size: few; J: TRBJ2-7; D: .; V: TRBV6-2/TRBV6-3; DNA: TGTGCCAGCAGTCCCTTCTGGGGTTCTGAGTACGAGCAGTACTTC; CDR3: CASSPFWGSEYEQYF
size: .; J: TRBJ2-3; D: TRBD1; V: TRBV27; DNA: TGTGCCAGCAGTCGACAGGGGGCTGAGGGGGGTACGCAGTATTTT; CDR3: CASSRQGAEGGTQYF
size: .; J: TRBJ2-1; D: .; V: TRBV6-8; DNA: TGTGCCAGTAGGGCCCCGGGGAACCAGTTGAATGAGCAGTTCTTC; CDR3: CASRAPGNQLNEQFF
size: .; J: TRBJ1-4; D: .; V: TRBV25-1; DNA: TGTGCCAGCGGGCCTGAGCTCGGTGAAAAACTGTTTTTT; CDR3: CASGPELGEKLFF
size: .; J: TRBJ2-7; D: TRBD2; V: TRBV12-3/TRBV12-4; DNA: TGTGCCAGCAGTAGACTAGCTATAAACTACGAGCAGTACTTC; CDR3: CASSRLAINYEQYF
size: .; J: TRBJ1-6; D: TRBD1; V: TRBV6-1; DNA: TGTGCCAGCACCGGGACAGCCTTTTTAAGGGGGATCAATTCACCCCTCCACTTT; CDR3: CASTGTAFLRGINSPLHF
size: few; J: TRBJ2-7; D: TRBD2; V: TRBV10-3; DNA: TGTGCCATCAGAGTAGGCTCGGGACTAGCGGGAGGGAAGCAGTACTTC; CDR3: CAIRVGSGLAGGKQYF
size: .; J: TRBJ2-1; D: .; V: TRBV10-3; DNA: TGTGCCACCGTCCTCGGGGGAGCCCCCTTAAATGAGCAGTTCTTC; CDR3: CATVLGGAPLNEQFF
size: .; J: TRBJ1-5; D: .; V: TRBV7-2; DNA: TGTGCCAGCAGCTGGACAGCTAGCAATCAGCCCCAGCATTTT; CDR3: CASSWTASNQPQHF
size: .; J: TRBJ2-5; D: .; V: TRBV20-1; DNA: TGCAGTGCTAGAGCCCCTAGCGTCGGGCAAGAGACCCAGTACTTC; CDR3: CSARAPSVGQETQYF
size: .; J: TRBJ2-1; D: TRBD1; V: TRBV6-1; DNA: TGTGCCAGCAGAGACCCAGGGGGCAATGAGCAGTTCTTC; CDR3: CASRDPGGNEQFF
size: .; J: TRBJ2-2; D: .; V: TRBV5-6; DNA: TGTGCCAGCAGCTTGGGCGGCGGCCTCACCGGGGAGCTGTTTTTT; CDR3: CASSLGGGLTGELFF
size: few; J: TRBJ2-1; D: TRBD2; V: TRBV7-2; DNA: TGTGCCAGCAGTCCCAGACTAGCGGGAGCAGGGGAGCAGTTCTTC; CDR3: CASSPRLAGAGEQFF
size: .; J: TRBJ1-5; D: .; V: TRBV7-2; DNA: TGTGCCAGCAGCTTATCCCCGCCGTATAGCAATCAGCCCCAGCATTTT; CDR3: CASSLSPPYSNQPQHF
size: .; J: TRBJ2-7; D: TRBD2; V: TRBV7-2; DNA: TGTGCCAGCAGCTCAGGACTAGCGGGGGTCTACGAGCAGTACTTC; CDR3: CASSSGLAGVYEQYF
size: .; J: TRBJ1-5; D: .; V: TRBV4-1; DNA: TGCGCCAGCAGCCAAGATCGGGCTACGGTTCAGCCCCAGCATTTT; CDR3: CASSQDRATVQPQHF
size: .; J: TRBJ2-5; D: TRBD2; V: TRBV7-2; DNA: TGTGCCAGCAGTCCCACTAGCGGGGTTAGCCGGGAGACCCAGTACTTC; CDR3: CASSPTSGVSRETQYF
size: once; J: TRBJ1-5; D: .; V: TRBV25-1; DNA: TGTGCCAGCAGTCCAGTGGGGGTCGTGCAGCCCCAGCATTTT; CDR3: CASSPVGVVQPQHF
size: .; J: TRBJ2-7; D: .; V: TRBV7-9; DNA: TGTGCCAGCAGCTTAGATCGGGGTACCCCCTACGAGCAGTACTTC; CDR3: CASSLDRGTPYEQYF
size: few; J: TRBJ1-4; D: TRBD1; V: TRBV2; DNA: TGTGCCAGCATACTACAGGGGATGTGGGGCTCTAATGAAAAACTGTTTTTT; CDR3: CASILQGMWGSNEKLFF
size: few; J: TRBJ2-5; D: TRBD2; V: TRBV7-2; DNA: TGTGCCAGCAGCGACTCGGCGGGGGGCCAAGAGACCCAGTACTTC; CDR3: CASSDSAGGQETQYF
size: .; J: TRBJ1-5; D: .; V: TRBV7-2; DNA: TGTGCCAGCAGCGAGCGAGCGTCGGATCAGCCCCAGCATTTT; CDR3: CASSERASDQPQHF
size: .; J: TRBJ2-5; D: .; V: TRBV7-4; DNA: TGTGCCAGCAGACCCGGACAGTTCAAAGAGACCCAGTACTTC; CDR3: CASRPGQFKETQYF
size: .; J: TRBJ1-5; D: .; V: TRBV2; DNA: TGTGCCAGCAGTGAGGTTCAGGGTAGCAATCAGCCCCAGCATTTT; CDR3: CASSEVQGSNQPQHF
size: .; J: TRBJ1-6; D: .; V: TRBV12-3/TRBV12-4; DNA: TGTGCCAGCGGGTTGACAAGGGTTGATTCACCCCTCCACTTT; CDR3: CASGLTRVDSPLHF
size: .; J: TRBJ1-1; D: .; V: TRBV15; DNA: TGTGCCACCAGGCCCTCACGTCAGGGATGGACTGAAGCTTTCTTT; CDR3: CATRPSRQGWTEAFF
size: .; J: TRBJ2-3; D: .; V: TRBV10-3; DNA: TGTGCCATCAGTGGTAGGAGGATGACAGATACGCAGTATTTT; CDR3: CAISGRRMTDTQYF
size: .; J: TRBJ2-3; D: TRBD2; V: TRBV20-1; DNA: TGCAGTGCTAGCGGGGGGGCCACAGATACGCAGTATTTT; CDR3: CSASGGATDTQYF
size: .; J: TRBJ1-2; D: TRBD1; V: TRBV12-3/TRBV12-4; DNA: TGTGCCAGCAGTACCCTCCGGCGGGACAGGGCTTTC; CDR3: CASSTLRRDRAF
size: .; J: TRBJ2-7; D: .; V: TRBV11-2; DNA: TGTGCCAGCATGGACTATCGCGAGCAGTACTTC; CDR3: CASMDYREQYF
size: .; J: TRBJ1-6; D: .; V: TRBV12-3/TRBV12-4; DNA: TGTGCCAGCAGACCCACCAATTCACCCCTCCACTTT; CDR3: CASRPTNSPLHF
size: .; J: TRBJ2-3; D: .; V: TRBV9; DNA: TGTGCCAGCAGCGTACGAGGATTCACAGATACGCAGTATTTT; CDR3: CASSVRGFTDTQYF
size: few; J: TRBJ2-1; D: .; V: TRBV7-8; DNA: TGTGCCAGCAGGAGGGGTTCCGACCAAGAGCAGTTCTTC; CDR3: CASRRGSDQEQFF